This TCR beta chain was obtained from a study of blood T cell repertoires in COVID-19. Study-level information: Spain, Italy and the United States supplied samples that represented acute and convalescent COVID-19. The analysed material was cDNA or gDNA that came from T cells, B-cell-depleted T cells, or PBMCs.

With 0 bases clipped from V and 2 bases from J, the junction kept 3 bases outside the gene matches. Germline values: CDR1 WSHSY, CDR2 SAAADI. This CDR3 is 17 amino acids long. Those enrolled in Seattle joined during active infection and were followed longitudinally afterward. How the authors handled the data: Amplification with reference gene primers provided the estimates of nucleated cell counts. The repertoire was sequenced with immunoSEQ multiplex PCR; TCRdb's copy has only in-frame clones and lacks some. D and trimming come from the DNA, and the V and J calls and clone size come from that table. Seen here are around 480,000 clones, around 88% observed once, and the top ten hold around 12%.

The TCR was taken from a woman aged 45-65 years with COVID-19, enrolled during active disease. J is TRBJ2-3 and V is TRBV10-2; 12 bases are a match to TRBD2. Sample: peripheral blood. The CDR3 protein is CASSESTSGGLTDTQYF. In DNA, the CDR3 is TGCGCCAGCAGTGAGTCGACTAGCGGGGGACTCACAGATACGCAGTATTTT.